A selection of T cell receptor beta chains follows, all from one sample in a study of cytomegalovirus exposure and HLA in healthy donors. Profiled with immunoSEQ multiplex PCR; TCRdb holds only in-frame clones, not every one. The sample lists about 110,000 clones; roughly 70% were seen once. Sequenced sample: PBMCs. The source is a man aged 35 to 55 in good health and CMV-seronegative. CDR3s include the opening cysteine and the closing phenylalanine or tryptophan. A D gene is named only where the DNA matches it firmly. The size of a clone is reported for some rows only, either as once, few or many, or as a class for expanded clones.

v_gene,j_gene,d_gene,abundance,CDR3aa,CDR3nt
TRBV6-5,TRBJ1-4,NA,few,CASSHAGGEKLFF,TGTGCCAGCAGCCATGCTGGAGGTGAAAAACTGTTTTTT
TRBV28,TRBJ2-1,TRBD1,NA,CASSGRDRDNEQFF,TGTGCCAGCAGTGGAAGGGACAGGGACAATGAGCAGTTCTTC
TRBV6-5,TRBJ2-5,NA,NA,CASSYGGGAETQYF,TGTGCCAGCAGTTATGGGGGGGGCGCGGAGACCCAGTACTTC
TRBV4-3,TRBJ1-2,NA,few,CASSQEYARRNYGYTF,TGCGCCAGCAGCCAAGAATATGCACGTAGAAACTATGGCTACACCTTC
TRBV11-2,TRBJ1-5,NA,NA,CASSLAEDQPQHF,TGTGCCAGCAGCTTAGCGGAGGATCAGCCCCAGCATTTT
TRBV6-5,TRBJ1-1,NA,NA,CASSYSGGSEAFF,TGTGCCAGCAGTTACTCAGGAGGGAGTGAAGCTTTCTTT
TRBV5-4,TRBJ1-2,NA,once,CASSLGGVYTF,TGTGCCAGCAGCTTAGGGGGAGTCTACACCTTC
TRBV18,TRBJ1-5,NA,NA,CASSGQSNQPQHF,TGTGCCAGCTCCGGACAGAGCAATCAGCCCCAGCATTTT
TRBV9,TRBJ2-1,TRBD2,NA,CASSDIAGGPEEQFF,TGTGCCAGCAGCGACATAGCGGGGGGGCCTGAAGAGCAGTTCTTC
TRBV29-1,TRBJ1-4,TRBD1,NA,CSVEDRGQGREKLFF,TGCAGCGTTGAAGATAGGGGACAGGGTAGAGAAAAACTGTTTTTT
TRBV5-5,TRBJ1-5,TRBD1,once,CASSQSVGQGGNQPQHF,TGTGCCAGCAGCCAATCTGTGGGACAGGGAGGCAATCAGCCCCAGCATTTT
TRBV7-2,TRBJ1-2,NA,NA,CASSLAEGYGYTF,TGTGCCAGCAGCTTAGCGGAGGGCTATGGCTACACCTTC